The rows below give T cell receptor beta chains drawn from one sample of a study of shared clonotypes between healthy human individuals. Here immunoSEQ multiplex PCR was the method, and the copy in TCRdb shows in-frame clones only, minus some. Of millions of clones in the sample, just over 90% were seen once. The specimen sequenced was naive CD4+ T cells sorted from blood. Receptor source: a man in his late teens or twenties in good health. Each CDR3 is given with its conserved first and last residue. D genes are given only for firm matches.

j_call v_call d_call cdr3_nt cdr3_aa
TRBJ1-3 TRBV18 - TGTGCCAGCTCACCATCGGGGAACGGAAACACCATATATTTT CASSPSGNGNTIYF
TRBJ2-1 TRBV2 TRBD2 TGTGCCAGCGGTCCCTCCCAGCGGGGGGCGTACAATGAGCAGTTCTTC CASGPSQRGAYNEQFF
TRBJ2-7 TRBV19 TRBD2 TGTGCCAGTAGTGAAGAAGCGGGAGACTACGAGCAGTACTTC CASSEEAGDYEQYF
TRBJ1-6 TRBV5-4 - TGTGCCAGCAGCTTCGGGGGGAATAATTCACCCCTCCACTTT CASSFGGNNSPLHF
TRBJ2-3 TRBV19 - TGTGCCAGTAGTAACGGGCGGCCCACAGATACGCAGTATTTT CASSNGRPTDTQYF
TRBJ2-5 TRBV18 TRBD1 TGTGCCAGCTCACCACCCGGTGCAGGGACAGGTCGAGAGACCCAGTACTTC CASSPPGAGTGRETQYF
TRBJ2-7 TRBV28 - TGTGCCAGCAGTCCCCGGGTACCCTACGAGCAGTACTTC CASSPRVPYEQYF
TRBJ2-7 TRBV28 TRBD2 TGTGCCAGCAGTCCGACCCGGGGGGGCGGGTCCTACGAGCAGTACTTC CASSPTRGGGSYEQYF
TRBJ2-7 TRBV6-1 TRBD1 TGTGCCAGCAGCCGGACAGGGGCGGACTACGAGCAGTACTTC CASSRTGADYEQYF
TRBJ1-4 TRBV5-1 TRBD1 TGCGCCAGCAGCCGTACAGGGGGCGCAGGTGAAAAACTGTTTTTT CASSRTGGAGEKLFF
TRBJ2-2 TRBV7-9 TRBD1 TGTGCCAGCAGCACTAGCCTGGACAGGGGGCTGAACACCGGGGAGCTGTTTTTT CASSTSLDRGLNTGELFF
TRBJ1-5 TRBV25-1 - TGTGCCAGCAGTGATGTGTCCTCGGCCAATCAGCCCCAGCATTTT CASSDVSSANQPQHF